The 30 T cell receptor beta chains in this list originate from one sample, sequenced in a study of cytomegalovirus exposure and HLA in healthy donors. It was with 60 Vbeta and 13 Jbeta primers that the PCR ran. TCRdb keeps only in-frame clones here, not all; method: immunoSEQ multiplex PCR. The sample consists of around 150,000 clones, approximately 80% of them appearing once. The sequenced sample was PBMCs. The receptor set was obtained from a man younger than 30 in good health and CMV-seropositive.

This clone was seen a few times. The rearrangement uses TRBV11-2 and TRBJ2-7; 7 nucleotides align to TRBD2. The ends lost 6 bases at V and 2 bases at J; junction bases unmatched: 10. The CDR3 is made up of 15 amino acids. CDR1 is SGHAT and CDR2 is FQNNGV in the germline V gene. CDR3 bases: TGTGCCAGCAGGCAAGAGCGGGGAATCACCTACGAGCAGTACTTC. It is translated as CASRQERGITYEQYF.

The rearrangement joins TRBV9 to TRBJ1-3; D gene unclear. V was shortened by 0 bases and J by 4 bases, with 11 bases between the two germline ends. The CDR3 runs 15 residues. Germline V gene sequence: CDR1 SGDLS, CDR2 YYNGEE. CDR3 coding DNA: TGTGCCAGCAGCGTAGAACCCGTTAGAGGAAACACCATATATTTT. Translated, it gives CASSVEPVRGNTIYF.

In this sample, this clone turned up a few times. The chain recombines TRBV5-1 with TRBJ2-7; 7 nucleotides align to TRBD1. This CDR3 is 15 amino acids long. Germline loops: CDR1 SGHRS, CDR2 YFSETQ. The V segment lost 4 bases and the J segment 1 base; nucleotides outside the gene matches: 8. The CDR3 here is CASSREQGSSYEQYF. Here the CDR3 DNA reads TGCGCCAGCAGCAGGGAACAGGGGTCATCCTACGAGCAGTACTTC.

This rearrangement joins TRBV5-4 to TRBJ1-1; 8 bases map to TRBD1. The CDR3 is 15 residues long. J lost 2 bases, V lost 4 bases, and 7 bases had no gene match. Germline V gives CDR1 SGHNT, CDR2 YYREEE (reference sequence). The CDR3 nucleotides read TGTGCCAGCAGCGCTGACAGGGGCATAAACACTGAAGCTTTCTTT. It yields the protein CASSADRGINTEAFF. Full variable domain (missing parts from reference TRBV5-4 and TRBJ1-1): ETGVTQSPTHLIKTRGQQVTLRCSSQSGHNTVSWYQQALGQGPQFIFQYYREEENGRGNFPPRFSGLQFPNYSSELNVNALELDDSALYLCASSADRGINTEAFFGQGTRLTVV.

CDR3 sequence: CASSLTPGNEQFF. Written as DNA, the CDR3 is TGCGCCAGCAGCCTTACGCCGGGCAATGAGCAGTTCTTC. This rearrangement joins TRBV4-3 to TRBJ2-1; D call uncertain. Trimming removed 4 bases from V and 6 bases from J, with 10 bases in between. The CDR3 length is 13 residues. Germline assignment: CDR1 LGHNA and CDR2 YSLEER.

The chain joins TRBV5-1 to TRBJ2-7, with D perhaps TRBD2 (6 bases). The CDR3 is 15 residues long. The germline CDR1 and CDR2 sequences are SGHRS and YFSETQ. The ends were cut back, 0 bases at V and 7 bases at J, with 17 bases in the middle. CDR3 protein: CASSLDGSAAGEQYF. The CDR3 nucleotides read TGCGCCAGCAGCTTGGACGGGTCCGCGGCGGGAGAGCAGTACTTC. Filled out from reference TRBV5-1 and TRBJ2-7, the complete variable domain reads KAGVTQTPRYLIKTRGQQVTLSCSPISGHRSVSWYQQTPGQGLQFLFEYFSETQRNKGNFPGRFSGRQFSNSRSEMNVSTLELGDSALYLCASSLDGSAAGEQYFGPGTRLTVT.

The chain recombines TRBV7-2 with TRBJ1-1; 8 nucleotides match TRBD1. The germline CDR1 and CDR2 sequences are SGHTA and FQGNSA. The CDR3 is 15 amino acids. V dropped 5 bases and J dropped 1; count of bases not matched to a gene: 6. CDR3 nucleotide sequence: TGTGCCAGCAGCCCAGGACAGGGACCGAACACTGAAGCTTTCTTT. This codes for CASSPGQGPNTEAFF.

This rearrangement joins TRBV5-4 to TRBJ2-7; weak D call: TRBD2 (6 bases). This CDR3 comprises 14 residues. Germline V gene data show CDR1 as SGHNT and CDR2 as YYREEE (reference sequence). The ends were cut back, 4 bases at V and 5 bases at J, with 16 bases in the middle. As DNA, the CDR3 is TGTGCCAGCAGCAATGGGCCACTAGCTAACGAGCAGTACTTC. Its protein is CASSNGPLANEQYF.

V and J are TRBV6-6 and TRBJ2-2, with 8 bases identical to TRBD1. The germline V gene encodes CDR1 MNHNY and CDR2 SVGAGI (reference sequence). The CDR3 runs to 15 residues. Trimming at V came to 5 bases and at J to 6 bases, leaving 8 bases not matched to a gene. The CDR3 nucleotides read TGTGCCAGCAGTGACAGGGGAGGTGATGCCGGGGAGCTGTTTTTT. Translation: CASSDRGGDAGELFF.

This clone was counted between two and nine times. The rearrangement uses TRBV25-1 and TRBJ1-1; D gene unclear. Looked up from germline, CDR1 is MGHDK and CDR2 is SYGVNS. This CDR3 spans 14 amino acids. Trimming stripped 1 base from V and 8 bases from J, with 14 bases between. In DNA form, the CDR3 reads TGTGCCAGCAGTGAATTCGGGTCTGTGGCGGAAGCTTTCTTT. It specifies CASSEFGSVAEAFF. Combining the CDR3 with reference TRBV25-1 and TRBJ1-1 gives the whole variable domain EADIYQTPRYLVIGTGKKITLECSQTMGHDKMYWYQQDPGMELHLIHYSYGVNSTEKGDLSSESTVSRIRTEHFPLTLESARPSHTSQYLCASSEFGSVAEAFFGQGTRLTVV.

This clone was observed a single time. This chain uses TRBV7-3 with TRBJ2-6, with D perhaps TRBD1 (5 bases). Trimming stripped 1 base from V and 0 bases from J, with 19 bases between. The CDR3 spans 20 residues. Germline V gene lookup returns CDR1 SGHTA and CDR2 FQGTGA. This chain's CDR3 is CASSLKVLPRASSGANVLTF. Written as DNA, the CDR3 is TGTGCCAGCAGCTTAAAGGTTTTACCCAGGGCGAGCTCTGGGGCCAACGTCCTGACTTTC.

The chain uses TRBV5-1 and TRBJ2-1, with D perhaps TRBD2 (5 bases). This CDR3 spans 15 amino acids. With 0 bases removed from V and 4 bases from J, the gap between germline ends came to 11 bases. Per germline, CDR1 SGHRS and CDR2 YFSETQ. CDR3 DNA sequence: TGCGCCAGCAGCTTGGCTGATAGCGAATACAATGAGCAGTTCTTC. Encoded protein: CASSLADSEYNEQFF.

The chain joins TRBV19 to TRBJ1-6; 7 nucleotides agree with TRBD1. V shed 6 bases, J shed 4 bases, and the junction held 6 bases outside the gene matches. This CDR3 is built from 15 residues. Germline lookup yields CDR1 LNHDA and CDR2 SQIVND (reference sequence). The CDR3 DNA is TGTGCCAGTAGACCCGGGACAGCTTATAATTCACCCCTCCACTTT. This gives the protein CASRPGTAYNSPLHF. The entire variable domain, with the rest obtained from reference TRBV19 and TRBJ1-6, is as follows: DGGITQSPKYLFRKEGQNVTLSCEQNLNHDAMYWYRQDPGQGLRLIYYSQIVNDFQKGDIAEGYSVSREKKESFPLTVTSAQKNPTAFYLCASRPGTAYNSPLHFGNGTRLTVT.

This clone was seen a few times. The chain uses TRBV25-1 and TRBJ2-5, with 9 nucleotides matching TRBD1. There are 13 residues in the CDR3. Germline V CDR1 and CDR2: MGHDK, SYGVNS. The J segment lost 5 bases and the V segment lost 6 bases, leaving 4 bases of the junction unmatched. The CDR3 loop reads CASSRTGVETQYF. CDR3 DNA sequence: TGTGCCAGCAGCAGGACAGGGGTTGAGACCCAGTACTTC.

The V and J genes are TRBV19 and TRBJ1-5; weak D call: TRBD1 (6 bases). The CDR3 runs 16 residues. The V gene lost 11 bases and the J gene lost 0 bases, with 20 bases spanning the gap. From germline, CDR1 is LNHDA and CDR2 SQIVND (reference sequence). The CDR3 here is CASKGRGPYSNQPQHF. In DNA, the CDR3 is TGTGCCTCCAAGGGCAGGGGACCGTATAGCAATCAGCCCCAGCATTTT. The whole variable domain, filled in from reference TRBV19 and TRBJ1-5, reads DGGITQSPKYLFRKEGQNVTLSCEQNLNHDAMYWYRQDPGQGLRLIYYSQIVNDFQKGDIAEGYSVSREKKESFPLTVTSAQKNPTAFYLCASKGRGPYSNQPQHFGDGTRLSIL.

The CDR3 DNA reads TGTGCCAGCAGGGGACAGGGCAACTCTGGAAACACCATATATTTT. It specifies CASRGQGNSGNTIYF. This sequence joins TRBV6-5 and TRBJ1-3, with 9 bases lining up with TRBD1. In germline, CDR1 is MNHEY, CDR2 SVGAGI. This CDR3 has 15 residues. Trimming removed 6 bases from V and 0 bases from J; junction bases left unmatched: 3.

This clone was detected once. One junction end disagrees with the germline gene, perhaps due to a read error. The J gene is TRBJ1-2, the V gene TRBV7-9; no definite D call. Germline values: CDR1 SEHNR, CDR2 FQNEAQ (reference sequence). The CDR3 contains 14 residues. The CDR3 DNA reads TGTTCCAGCAGCTTAAAACCCAGTTACTATGGCTACACCTTC. Protein: CSSSLKPSYYGYTF.

CDR3 bases: TGTGCCACCAGCAGGACAGGGGTTGGACAGCCCCAGCATTTT. The encoded protein is CATSRTGVGQPQHF. The rearrangement links TRBV15 to TRBJ1-5, with TRBD1 matching over 8 bases. Trimming at V came to 3 bases and at J to 7 bases, leaving 5 bases not matched to a gene. Per the germline V gene, CDR1 is LNHNV and CDR2 is YYDKDF (reference sequence). The CDR3 has 14 residues. Complete variable domain (other parts from reference TRBV15 and TRBJ1-5): DAMVIQNPRYQVTQFGKPVTLSCSQTLNHNVMYWYQQKSSQAPKLLFHYYDKDFNNEADTPDNFQSRRPNTSFCFLDIRSPGLGDTAMYLCATSRTGVGQPQHFGDGTRLSIL.

This clone was seen more than once but under ten times. The chain links TRBV5-6 to TRBJ2-7; maybe TRBD2 (6 bases). V was pared by 1 base and J by 0 bases, with 23 bases between. The CDR3 consists of 19 residues. The V gene's germline CDR1 is SGHDT and CDR2 YYEEEE. CDR3 protein: CASSLFWEAGTTYSYEQYF. The CDR3 DNA is TGTGCCAGCAGCTTGTTCTGGGAGGCAGGGACGACTTACTCCTACGAGCAGTACTTC.

Comment on this clone: One end of the junction varies from germline; a read error may be responsible. The genes are TRBV6-5 and TRBJ1-5; D unresolved. This CDR3 is 14 amino acids long. From germline, CDR1 is MNHEY and CDR2 SVGAGI. Here the CDR3 DNA reads TGTGCCATCAGTTTAAACGGGGTCAATCAGCCCCAGCATTTT. It translates to CAISLNGVNQPQHF.

V usage is TRBV14 and J usage is TRBJ1-2; 8 bases are a match to TRBD1. V trimming: 1 base; J trimming: 4 bases; junction bases outside the gene matches: 8. Looked up from germline, CDR1 is SGHDN and CDR2 is FVKESK. The CDR3 is 16 residues long. The CDR3 DNA follows: TGTGCCAGCAGCCAAGCTGGGACAGGCTTCGTCTATGGCTACACCTTC. Its protein is CASSQAGTGFVYGYTF.

This chain links TRBV14 with TRBJ1-3, with TRBD1 as a possible D gene (5 bases). The CDR3 is 16 amino acids. Per germline, CDR1 SGHDN and CDR2 FVKESK. Trimming pared 4 bases from V and 0 bases from J, leaving 13 bases between. The chain's CDR3 is CASSPYAGYSGNTIYF. The CDR3 DNA is TGTGCCAGCAGCCCCTATGCAGGGTACTCTGGAAACACCATATATTTT.

The V and J genes are TRBV4-1 and TRBJ1-1, with D possibly TRBD1 on 6 matching bases. V lost 4 bases and J 11 bases, leaving 20 bases between the germline ends. The CDR3 extends over 14 amino acids. Per the germline V gene, CDR1 is MGHRA and CDR2 is YSYEKL. The CDR3 spells CASSPGPGVKEAFF. CDR3 bases: TGCGCCAGCAGCCCGGGACCAGGGGTTAAGGAGGCTTTCTTT.

The chain uses TRBV5-6 and TRBJ1-4; 8 positions match TRBD1. J was trimmed by 5 bases and V by 4 bases; bases with no gene match: 4. In germline, CDR1 is SGHDT, CDR2 YYEEEE. This CDR3 contains 14 residues. The CDR3 nucleotides are TGTGCCAGCAGCCAAGACAGGGGCAATGAAAAACTGTTTTTT. As protein: CASSQDRGNEKLFF.

This sequence joins TRBV4-2 and TRBJ2-7; 7 nucleotides agree with TRBD1. J gave up 3 bases and V 3 bases, and 5 bases lay outside the gene matches. The V gene's germline CDR1 is LGHNA and CDR2 YNFKEQ. The CDR3 has 14 residues. The CDR3 loop reads CASSQGQGDYEQYF. The CDR3 DNA sequence: TGTGCCAGCAGCCAGGGGCAGGGGGACTACGAGCAGTACTTC.

V usage is TRBV4-2 and J usage is TRBJ1-1, with D tentatively TRBD1 (5 bases). This CDR3 is 14 amino acids long. Trimming cost V 2 bases and J 3 bases, with 10 bases left between them. CDR1 and CDR2 from the germline V gene are LGHNA and YNFKEQ. CDR3 DNA sequence: TGTGCCAGCAGCCAATGGAGGGGAGACACTGAAGCTTTCTTT. This gives the protein CASSQWRGDTEAFF.

The chain links TRBV5-1 to TRBJ1-3; 7 bases map to TRBD1. The CDR3 is 18 residues long. J lost 0 bases, V lost 4 bases, and 13 bases had no gene match. From germline, CDR1 is SGHRS and CDR2 YFSETQ. CDR3 DNA sequence: TGCGCCAGCAGCCCTCAGATCCCCGGGGACAGCTCTGGAAACACCATATATTTT. This translates into CASSPQIPGDSSGNTIYF.

This clone was counted a single time. The chain carries TRBV6-5 and TRBJ2-2; a possible D gene is TRBD2 (5 bases). V was cut by 7 bases and J by 4 bases, with 13 bases left in between. Germline V gene lookup returns CDR1 MNHEY and CDR2 SVGAGI. CDR3 length: 14 amino acids. The CDR3 DNA sequence: TGTGCCAGCAAAGAAGGGAGACGCACCGGGGAGCTGTTTTTT. Protein sequence: CASKEGRRTGELFF.

This chain joins TRBV2 and TRBJ1-6; possibly TRBD1 for D (6 bases). V gave up 7 bases and J gave up 6 bases, with 16 bases separating them. Looked up from germline, CDR1 is SNHLY and CDR2 is FYNNEI. This CDR3 region has 15 residues. In nucleotides, the CDR3 is TGTGCCAGCACCAAAAGTGGGGGCAGTAATTCACCCCTCCACTTT. This encodes CASTKSGGSNSPLHF.

The chain links TRBV14 to TRBJ1-6, with 10 positions matching TRBD1. Germline V CDR1 and CDR2: SGHDN, FVKESK. The ends lost 2 bases at V and 6 bases at J; junction bases unmatched: 1. The CDR3 contains 15 residues. CDR3 protein: CASSQWTGGNSPLHF. The CDR3 nucleotides are TGTGCCAGCAGCCAATGGACAGGGGGTAATTCACCCCTCCACTTT.